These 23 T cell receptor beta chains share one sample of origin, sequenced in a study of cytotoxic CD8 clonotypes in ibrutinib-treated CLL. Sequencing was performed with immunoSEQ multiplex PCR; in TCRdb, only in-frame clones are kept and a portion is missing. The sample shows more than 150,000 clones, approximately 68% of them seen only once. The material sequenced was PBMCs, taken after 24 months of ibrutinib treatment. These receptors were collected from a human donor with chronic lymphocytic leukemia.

The CDR3 sequence is CASSSTGLNYGYTF. The CDR3 nucleotides read TGTGCCAGCAGTTCGACAGGGCTTAACTATGGCTACACCTTC. The J gene is TRBJ1-2, the V gene TRBV6-5; 7 bases fit TRBD1. Germline V gene sequence: CDR1 MNHEY, CDR2 SVGAGI. This CDR3 is built from 14 residues. J gave up 1 base and V 4 bases, and 3 bases lay outside the gene matches.

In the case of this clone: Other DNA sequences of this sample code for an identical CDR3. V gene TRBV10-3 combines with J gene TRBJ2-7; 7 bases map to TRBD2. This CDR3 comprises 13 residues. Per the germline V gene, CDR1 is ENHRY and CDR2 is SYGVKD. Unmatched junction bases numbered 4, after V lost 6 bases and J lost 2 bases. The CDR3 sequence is CAISRGLAYEQYF. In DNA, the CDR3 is TGTGCCATCAGCCGCGGACTAGCCTACGAGCAGTACTTC.

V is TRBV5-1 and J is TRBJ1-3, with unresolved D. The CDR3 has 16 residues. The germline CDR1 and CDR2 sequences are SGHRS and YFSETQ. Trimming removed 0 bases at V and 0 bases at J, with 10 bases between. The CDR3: CASSLGGLISGNTIYF. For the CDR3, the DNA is TGCGCCAGCAGCTTGGGCGGACTGATCTCTGGAAACACCATATATTTT.

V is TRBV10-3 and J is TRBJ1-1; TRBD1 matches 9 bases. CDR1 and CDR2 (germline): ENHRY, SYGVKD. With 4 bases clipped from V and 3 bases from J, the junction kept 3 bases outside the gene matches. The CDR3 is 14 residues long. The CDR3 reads CAISVTGGDTEAFF. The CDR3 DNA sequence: TGTGCCATCAGTGTGACAGGGGGGGACACTGAAGCTTTCTTT.

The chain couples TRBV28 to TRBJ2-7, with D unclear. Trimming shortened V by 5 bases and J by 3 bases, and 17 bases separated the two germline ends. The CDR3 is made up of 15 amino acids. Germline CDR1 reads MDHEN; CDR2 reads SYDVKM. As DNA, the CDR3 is TGTGCCAGCAGTCAGTCAGGTTCCCTTTACTACGAGCAGTACTTC. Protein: CASSQSGSLYYEQYF.

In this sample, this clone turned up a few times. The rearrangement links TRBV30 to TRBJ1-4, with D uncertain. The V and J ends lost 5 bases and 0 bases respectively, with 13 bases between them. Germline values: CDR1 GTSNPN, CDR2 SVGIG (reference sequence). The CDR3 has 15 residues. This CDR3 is CAWDVSGATNEKLFF. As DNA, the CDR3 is TGTGCCTGGGATGTTAGTGGAGCAACTAATGAAAAACTGTTTTTT.

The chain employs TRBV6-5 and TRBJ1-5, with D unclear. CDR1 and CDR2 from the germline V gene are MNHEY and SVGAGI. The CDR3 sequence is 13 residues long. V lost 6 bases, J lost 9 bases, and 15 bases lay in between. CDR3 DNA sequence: TGTGCCAGCAGCGGCACAAGATCAGGGCCCCAGCATTTT. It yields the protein CASSGTRSGPQHF.

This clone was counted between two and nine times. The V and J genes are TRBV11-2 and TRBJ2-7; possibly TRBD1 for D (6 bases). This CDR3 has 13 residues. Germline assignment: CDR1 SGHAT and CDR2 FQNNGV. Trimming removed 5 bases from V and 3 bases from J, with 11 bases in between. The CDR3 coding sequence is TGTGCCAGCAGCGATAACAGGGACTACGAGCAGTACTTC. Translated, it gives CASSDNRDYEQYF. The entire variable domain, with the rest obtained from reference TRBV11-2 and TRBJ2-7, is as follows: EAGVAQSPRYKIIEKRQSVAFWCNPISGHATLYWYQQILGQGPKLLIQFQNNGVVDDSQLPKDRFSAERLKGVDSTLKIQPAKLEDSAVYLCASSDNRDYEQYFGPGTRLTVT.

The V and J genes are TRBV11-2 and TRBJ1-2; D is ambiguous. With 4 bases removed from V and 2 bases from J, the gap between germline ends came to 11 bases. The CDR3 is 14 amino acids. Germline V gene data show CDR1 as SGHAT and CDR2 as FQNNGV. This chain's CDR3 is CASSSTGQNYGYTF. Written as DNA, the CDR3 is TGTGCCAGCAGCTCGACGGGCCAGAACTATGGCTACACCTTC.

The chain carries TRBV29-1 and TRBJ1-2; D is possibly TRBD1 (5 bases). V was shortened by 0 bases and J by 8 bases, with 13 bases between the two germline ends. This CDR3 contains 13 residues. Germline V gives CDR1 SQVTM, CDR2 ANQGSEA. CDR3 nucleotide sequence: TGCAGCGTTGAAGATCAGTCAGGGACGGGCTACACCTTC. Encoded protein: CSVEDQSGTGYTF.

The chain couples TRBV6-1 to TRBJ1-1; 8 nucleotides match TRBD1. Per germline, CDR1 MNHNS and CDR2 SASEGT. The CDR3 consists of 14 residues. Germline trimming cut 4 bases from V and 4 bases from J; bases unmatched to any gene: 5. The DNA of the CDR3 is TGTGCCAGCAGTGCCGACAGGGGCGGCACTGAAGCTTTCTTT. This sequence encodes CASSADRGGTEAFF.

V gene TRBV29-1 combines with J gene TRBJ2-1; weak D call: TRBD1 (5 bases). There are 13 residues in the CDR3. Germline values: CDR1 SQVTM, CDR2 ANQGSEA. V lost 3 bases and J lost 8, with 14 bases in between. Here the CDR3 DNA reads TGCAGCGTTGATAACAGGTATCGTTATGAGCAGTTCTTC. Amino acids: CSVDNRYRYEQFF.

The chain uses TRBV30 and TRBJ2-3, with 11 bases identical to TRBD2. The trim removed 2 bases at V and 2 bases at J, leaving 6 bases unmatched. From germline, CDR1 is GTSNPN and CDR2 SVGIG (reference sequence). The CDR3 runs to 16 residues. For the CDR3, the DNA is TGTGCCTGGAGTAAAATAGCGGGAGGGCCCACAGATACGCAGTATTTT. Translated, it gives CAWSKIAGGPTDTQYF.

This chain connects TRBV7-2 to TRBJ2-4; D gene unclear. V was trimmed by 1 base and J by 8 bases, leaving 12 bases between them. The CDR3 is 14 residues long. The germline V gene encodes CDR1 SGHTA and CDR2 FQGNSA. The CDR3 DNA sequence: TGTGCCAGCAGCTTAGGGCTAGTTTTAGACATTCAGTACTTC. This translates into CASSLGLVLDIQYF.

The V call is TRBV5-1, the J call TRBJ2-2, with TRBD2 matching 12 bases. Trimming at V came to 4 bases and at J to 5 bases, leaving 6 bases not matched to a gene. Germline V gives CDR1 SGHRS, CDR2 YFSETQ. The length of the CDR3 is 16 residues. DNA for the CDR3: TGCGCCAGCAGCGCCCGACTAGCGGGAGATACCGGGGAGCTGTTTTTT. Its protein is CASSARLAGDTGELFF.

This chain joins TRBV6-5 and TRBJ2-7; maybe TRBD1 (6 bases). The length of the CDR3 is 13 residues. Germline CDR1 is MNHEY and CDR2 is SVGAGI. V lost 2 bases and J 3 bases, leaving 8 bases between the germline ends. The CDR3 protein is CASSYQGNYEQYF. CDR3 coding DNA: TGTGCCAGCAGTTACCAGGGGAACTACGAGCAGTACTTC.

CDR3 DNA: TGTGCCAGCAGTCCACTCGGACTAGCGGGAGGGCGATACGAGCAGTACTTC. This codes for CASSPLGLAGGRYEQYF. The genes are TRBV11-2 and TRBJ2-7, with 15 nucleotides matching TRBD2. This CDR3 region has 17 residues. J lost 4 bases, V lost 6 bases, and 10 bases had no gene match. Germline V gives CDR1 SGHAT, CDR2 FQNNGV.

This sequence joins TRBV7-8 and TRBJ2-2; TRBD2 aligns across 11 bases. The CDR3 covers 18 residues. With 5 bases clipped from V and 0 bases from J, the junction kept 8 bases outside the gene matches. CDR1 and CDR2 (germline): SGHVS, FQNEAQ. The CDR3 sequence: CASSARGTSGANTGELFF. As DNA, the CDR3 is TGTGCCAGCAGCGCGAGAGGGACTAGCGGAGCGAACACCGGGGAGCTGTTTTTT.

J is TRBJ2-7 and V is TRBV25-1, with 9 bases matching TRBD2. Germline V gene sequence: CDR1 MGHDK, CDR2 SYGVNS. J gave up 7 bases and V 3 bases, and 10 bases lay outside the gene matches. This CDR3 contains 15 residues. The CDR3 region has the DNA TGTGCCAGCAGTGAGGCAGCGGGAGGAGGTAGGGAGCAGTACTTC. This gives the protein CASSEAAGGGREQYF.

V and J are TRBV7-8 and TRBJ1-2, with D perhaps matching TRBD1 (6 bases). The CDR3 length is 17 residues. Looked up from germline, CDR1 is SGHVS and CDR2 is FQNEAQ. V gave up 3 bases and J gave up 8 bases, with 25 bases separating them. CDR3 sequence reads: CASSFPVSGALTGGYTF. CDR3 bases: TGTGCCAGCAGCTTTCCTGTTTCAGGGGCCCTCACTGGAGGCTACACCTTC. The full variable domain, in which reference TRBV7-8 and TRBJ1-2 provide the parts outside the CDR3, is GAGVSQSPRYKVAKRGQDVALRCDPISGHVSLFWYQQALGQGPEFLTYFQNEAQLDKSGLPSDRFFAERPEGSVSTLKIQRTQQEDSAVYLCASSFPVSGALTGGYTFGSGTRLTVV.

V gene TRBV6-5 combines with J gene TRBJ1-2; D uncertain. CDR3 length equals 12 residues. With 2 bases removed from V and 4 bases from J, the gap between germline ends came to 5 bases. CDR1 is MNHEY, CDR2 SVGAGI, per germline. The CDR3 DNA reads TGTGCCAGCAGTTACCAGGCCTATGGCTACACCTTC. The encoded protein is CASSYQAYGYTF.

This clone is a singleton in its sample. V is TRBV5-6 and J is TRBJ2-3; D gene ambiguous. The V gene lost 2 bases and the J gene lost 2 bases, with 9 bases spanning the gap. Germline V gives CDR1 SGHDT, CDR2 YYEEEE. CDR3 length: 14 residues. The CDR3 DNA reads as TGTGCCAGCAGCTTCCTAGATCCCACAGATACGCAGTATTTT. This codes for CASSFLDPTDTQYF.

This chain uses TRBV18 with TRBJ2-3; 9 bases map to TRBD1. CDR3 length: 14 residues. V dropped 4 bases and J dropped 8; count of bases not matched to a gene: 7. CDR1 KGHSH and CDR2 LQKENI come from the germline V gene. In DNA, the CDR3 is TGTGCCAGCTCACAACAGGGGGCGCGAGGTACGCAGTATTTT. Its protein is CASSQQGARGTQYF. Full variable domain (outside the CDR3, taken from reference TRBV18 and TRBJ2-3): NAGVMQNPRHLVRRRGQEARLRCSPMKGHSHVYWYRQLPEEGLKFMVYLQKENIIDESGMPKERFSAEFPKEGPSILRIQQVVRGDSAAYFCASSQQGARGTQYFGPGTRLTVL.